These T cell receptor beta chains were read from a single sample in a study of shared clonotypes between healthy human individuals. Assay: immunoSEQ multiplex PCR; the TCRdb copy retains only in-frame clones and omits some. The repertoire holds 470,000 or so clones, with 70% to 85% as singletons. What was sequenced was PBMCs. Source of these receptors: a woman in her 40s in good health. Some clones in this sample may be carry-over from other donors' samples. The CDR3 runs from the conserved cysteine through the conserved F or W. The D gene is left open where the match is weak. Expanded clones get a size class; other rows say once, few or many, or leave the size out.

cdr3_length	d_call	clone_size	v_call	j_call	cdr3_nt	cdr3_aa
16	TRBD2	.	TRBV5-4	TRBJ2-1	TGTGCCAGCAGCTTGGGAGCGGGAATTTCCTACAATGAGCAGTTCTTC	CASSLGAGISYNEQFF
16	.	.	TRBV9	TRBJ2-3	TGTGCCAGCAGCCCCGAAGGGACTTTCTTGGGAGATACGCAGTATTTT	CASSPEGTFLGDTQYF
14	.	.	TRBV7-4	TRBJ2-7	TGTGCCAGCAGCTTCGGGGTGAGGATCTACGAGCAGTACTTC	CASSFGVRIYEQYF
16	.	.	TRBV28	TRBJ1-5	TGTGCCAGCAGACACCTGGGATCGGGGGGCAATCAGCCCCAGCATTTT	CASRHLGSGGNQPQHF
12	TRBD2	.	TRBV2	TRBJ2-7	TGTGCCACTAGCGGGAGCTACGACGAGCAGTACTTC	CATSGSYDEQYF
12	.	.	TRBV30	TRBJ2-7	TGTGCCTGGGCAACAGGCTCCTACGAGCAGTACTTC	CAWATGSYEQYF
14	.	.	TRBV30	TRBJ2-6	TGTGCCTGGAGTGAGTTATTTGGGGCCAACGTCCTGACTTTC	CAWSELFGANVLTF
12	.	.	TRBV30	TRBJ2-7	TGTGCCTGGAGTGTCCAGGCCTACGAGCAGTACTTC	CAWSVQAYEQYF
14	.	.	TRBV6-1	TRBJ2-7	TGTGCCAGCAGCGCCGGCACAGGATACTACGAGCAGTACTTC	CASSAGTGYYEQYF
15	TRBD1	.	TRBV2	TRBJ1-6	TGTGCCAGCAGTTCCGGACAGGGGGCGGGTTCACCCCTCCACTTT	CASSSGQGAGSPLHF
16	TRBD2	.	TRBV12-5	TRBJ2-1	TGTGCTAGTGGTTTGAGCAGACTAGCGGGAAACAATGAGCAGTTCTTC	CASGLSRLAGNNEQFF
13	.	.	TRBV6-5	TRBJ2-7	TGTGCCAGCAGTCCAGACCGAGAGGGCGAGCAGTACTTC	CASSPDREGEQYF
15	TRBD2	.	TRBV11-3	TRBJ2-3	TGTGCCAGCAGCTTCCGGGCGGGAGCGGGAGATACGCAGTATTTT	CASSFRAGAGDTQYF
15	.	.	TRBV5-8	TRBJ1-2	TGTGCCAGCAGCTCGACGGGGGTGGGAATCTATGGCTACACCTTC	CASSSTGVGIYGYTF
14	.	.	TRBV7-2	TRBJ1-1	TGTGCCAGCAGCCCCCAGAGTAGTAACACTGAAGCTTTCTTT	CASSPQSSNTEAFF
15	TRBD2	.	TRBV27	TRBJ2-1	TGTGCCAGCACCCCGAGCGGGATCACTTACAATGAGCAGTTCTTC	CASTPSGITYNEQFF
15	TRBD1	few	TRBV28	TRBJ1-6	TGTGCCAGCAGTCCCGGGGACAGAGATAATTCACCCCTCCACTTT	CASSPGDRDNSPLHF
11	.	.	TRBV13	TRBJ2-7	TGTGCCAGCAGCTTAAGAGAGGAGTATCAATTC	CASSLREEYQF
14	.	.	TRBV5-1	TRBJ2-7	TGCGCCAGCAGGGGAGAGCGGCCTGGGGGCGAGCAGTACTTC	CASRGERPGGEQYF
15	TRBD1	.	TRBV7-9	TRBJ2-3	TGTGCCAGCAGCTATCGGACAGGGGGCACAGATACGCAGTATTTT	CASSYRTGGTDTQYF
13	.	.	TRBV7-2	TRBJ2-2	TGTGCCAGCAGCGATCAGGGGACCGGGGAGCTGTTTTTT	CASSDQGTGELFF
17	TRBD2	.	TRBV5-6	TRBJ2-7	TGTGCCAGCAGCGGTGCGGGGACTATAGCGGGAGTCGAAGAGCAGTACTTC	CASSGAGTIAGVEEQYF